The source of this T cell receptor (beta chain) is a study of Graves' ophthalmopathy and Graves' hyperthyroidism. General study points: The blood repertoire also included most expanded thyroid clonotypes above 0.001 frequency. Discrimination between ophthalmopathy and stable hyperthyroidism by a 13-signature model showed about 85% sensitivity and about 80% specificity.

The study amplified TCR beta CDR3 regions using RNA transcripts. RT-PCR in the first round used HTBI primers; a second-round multiplex PCR followed. In TCRdb, the multiplex PCR reads were re-called with MiXCR into one record per CDR3 protein. The data show about 620,000 distinct CDR3 sequences, 20% to 25% seen once. V was pared by 7 bases and J by 8 bases, with 13 bases between. CDR3 length equals 13 residues. Germline CDR1 reads SGDLS; CDR2 reads YYNGEE. This clonotype was detected once. Its specificity is unknown. Patients in the hyperthyroidism group, adults aged 18 to 65, were newly diagnosed, under 2 months' duration. Patients were left out if they had other autoimmune diseases, uncontrolled infections, pregnancy or lactation.

The sequencing input was peripheral blood. The chain combines TRBV9 with TRBJ1-6; D unclear. The sequence derives from a woman in her late teens or twenties with stable Graves' hyperthyroidism. Some clones in this sample may be carry-over from other donors' samples. In nucleotides, the CDR3 is TGTGCCAGCTCCCGGGAAAGGGATTCACCCCTCCACTTT. Encoded protein: CASSRERDSPLHF.